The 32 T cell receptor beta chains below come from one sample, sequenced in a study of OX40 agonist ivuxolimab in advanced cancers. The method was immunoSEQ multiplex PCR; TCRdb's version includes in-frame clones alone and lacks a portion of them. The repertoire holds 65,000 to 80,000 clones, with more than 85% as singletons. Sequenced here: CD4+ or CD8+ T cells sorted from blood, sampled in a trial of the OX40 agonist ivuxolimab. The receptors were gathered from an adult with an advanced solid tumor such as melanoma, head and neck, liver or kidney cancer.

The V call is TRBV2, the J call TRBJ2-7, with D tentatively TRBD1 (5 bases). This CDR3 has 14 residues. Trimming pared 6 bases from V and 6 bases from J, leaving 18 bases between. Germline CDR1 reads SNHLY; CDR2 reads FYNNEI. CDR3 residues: CASRSTGGAFEQYF. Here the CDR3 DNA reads TGTGCCAGCAGGTCAACGGGTGGGGCCTTCGAGCAGTACTTC.

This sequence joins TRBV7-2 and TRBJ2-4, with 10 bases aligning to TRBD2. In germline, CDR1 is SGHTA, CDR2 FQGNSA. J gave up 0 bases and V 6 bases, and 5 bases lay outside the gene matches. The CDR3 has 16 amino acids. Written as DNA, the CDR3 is TGTGCCAGCAGTTCTCTAGCGGGAGTAGCCAAAAACATTCAGTACTTC. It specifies CASSSLAGVAKNIQYF.

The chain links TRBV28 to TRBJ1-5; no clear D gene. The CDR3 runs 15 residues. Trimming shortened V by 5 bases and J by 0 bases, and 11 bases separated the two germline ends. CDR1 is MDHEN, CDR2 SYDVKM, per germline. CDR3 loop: CASSPQVNSNQPQHF. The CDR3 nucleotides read TGTGCCAGCAGTCCCCAGGTTAATAGCAATCAGCCCCAGCATTTT.

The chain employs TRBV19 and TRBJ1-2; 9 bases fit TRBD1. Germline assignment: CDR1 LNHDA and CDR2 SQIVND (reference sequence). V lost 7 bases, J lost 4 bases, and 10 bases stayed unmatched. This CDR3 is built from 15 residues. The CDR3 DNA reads TGTGCCAGTAACACCCTACAGGGGGCTTTCTATGGCTACACCTTC. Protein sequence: CASNTLQGAFYGYTF.

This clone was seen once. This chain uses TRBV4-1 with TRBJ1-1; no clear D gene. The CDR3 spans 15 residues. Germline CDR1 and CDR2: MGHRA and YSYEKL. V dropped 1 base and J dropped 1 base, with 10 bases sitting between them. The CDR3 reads CASSQGAVGNTEAFF. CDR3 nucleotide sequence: TGCGCCAGCAGCCAAGGGGCGGTTGGGAACACTGAAGCTTTCTTT.

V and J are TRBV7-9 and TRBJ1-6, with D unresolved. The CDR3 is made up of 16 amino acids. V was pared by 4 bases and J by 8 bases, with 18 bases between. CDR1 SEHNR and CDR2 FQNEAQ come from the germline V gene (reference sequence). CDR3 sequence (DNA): TGTGCCAGCAGCTCCCCTCCTGGCCGGGGAGATTCACCCCTCCACTTT. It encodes CASSSPPGRGDSPLHF.

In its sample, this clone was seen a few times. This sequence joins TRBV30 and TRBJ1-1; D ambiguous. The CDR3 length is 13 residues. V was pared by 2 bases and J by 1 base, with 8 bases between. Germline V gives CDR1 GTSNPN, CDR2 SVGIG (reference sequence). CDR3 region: CAWSPTANTEAFF. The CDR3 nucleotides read TGTGCCTGGAGTCCTACAGCGAACACTGAAGCTTTCTTT.

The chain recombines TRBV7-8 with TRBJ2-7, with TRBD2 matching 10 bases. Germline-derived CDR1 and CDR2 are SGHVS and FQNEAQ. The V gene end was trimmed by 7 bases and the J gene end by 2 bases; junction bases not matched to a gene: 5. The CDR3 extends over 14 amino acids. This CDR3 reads CASTSGLAAYEQYF. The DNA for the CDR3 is TGTGCCAGCACCTCCGGACTAGCGGCCTACGAGCAGTACTTC. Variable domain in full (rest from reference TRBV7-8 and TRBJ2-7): GAGVSQSPRYKVAKRGQDVALRCDPISGHVSLFWYQQALGQGPEFLTYFQNEAQLDKSGLPSDRFFAERPEGSVSTLKIQRTQQEDSAVYLCASTSGLAAYEQYFGPGTRLTVT.

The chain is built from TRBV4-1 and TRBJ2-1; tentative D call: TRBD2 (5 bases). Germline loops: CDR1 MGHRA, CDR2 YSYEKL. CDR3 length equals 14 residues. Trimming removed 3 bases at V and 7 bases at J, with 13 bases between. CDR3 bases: TGCGCCAGCAGCCACCCCGGGAACACAAATGAGCAGTTCTTC. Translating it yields CASSHPGNTNEQFF.

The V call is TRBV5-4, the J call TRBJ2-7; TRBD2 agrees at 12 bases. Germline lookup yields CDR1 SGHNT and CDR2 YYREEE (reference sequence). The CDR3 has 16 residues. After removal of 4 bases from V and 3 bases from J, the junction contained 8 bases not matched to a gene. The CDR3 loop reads CASSQELTSGSYEQYF. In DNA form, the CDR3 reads TGTGCCAGCAGCCAAGAGCTGACTAGCGGGAGCTACGAGCAGTACTTC.

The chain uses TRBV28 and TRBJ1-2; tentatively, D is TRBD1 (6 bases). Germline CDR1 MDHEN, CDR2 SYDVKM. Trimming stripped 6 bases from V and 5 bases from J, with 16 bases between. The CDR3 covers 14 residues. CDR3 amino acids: CASSRGGLRYGYTF. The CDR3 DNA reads TGTGCCAGCAGCCGGGGGGGGCTTAGATATGGCTACACCTTC.

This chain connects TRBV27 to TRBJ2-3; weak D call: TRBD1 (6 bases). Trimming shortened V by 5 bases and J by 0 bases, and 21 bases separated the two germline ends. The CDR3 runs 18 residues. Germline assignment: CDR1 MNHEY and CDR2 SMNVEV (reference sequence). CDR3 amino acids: CASSRDPARGFSTDTQYF. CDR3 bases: TGTGCCAGCAGTAGGGACCCCGCCAGGGGATTTAGCACAGATACGCAGTATTTT.

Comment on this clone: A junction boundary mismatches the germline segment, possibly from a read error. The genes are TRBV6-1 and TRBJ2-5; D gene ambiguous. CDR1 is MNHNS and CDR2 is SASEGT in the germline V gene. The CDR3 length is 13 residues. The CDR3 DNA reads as TGTGCCGGCAGTGCGGTCCGTGGGGAGACCCAGTACTTC. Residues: CAGSAVRGETQYF.

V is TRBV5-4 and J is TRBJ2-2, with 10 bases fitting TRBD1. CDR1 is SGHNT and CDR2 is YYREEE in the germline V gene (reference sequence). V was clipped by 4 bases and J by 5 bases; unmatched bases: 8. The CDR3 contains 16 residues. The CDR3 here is CASSQQDRGLTGELFF. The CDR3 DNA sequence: TGTGCCAGCAGCCAACAAGACAGGGGGCTAACCGGGGAGCTGTTTTTT.

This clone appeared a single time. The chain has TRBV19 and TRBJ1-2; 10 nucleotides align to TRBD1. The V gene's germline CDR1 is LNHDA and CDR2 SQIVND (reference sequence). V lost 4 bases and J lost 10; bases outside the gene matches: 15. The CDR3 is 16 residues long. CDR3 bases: TGTGCCAGTAGTAGGGGCCGCGGGACAGGGGCGAACCACTACACCTTC. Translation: CASSRGRGTGANHYTF.

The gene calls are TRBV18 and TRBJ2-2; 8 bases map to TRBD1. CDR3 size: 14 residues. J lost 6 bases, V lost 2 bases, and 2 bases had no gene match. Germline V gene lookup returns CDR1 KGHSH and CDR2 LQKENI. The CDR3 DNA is TGTGCCAGCTCACCAGACAGGGGAGCCGGGGAGCTGTTTTTT. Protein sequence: CASSPDRGAGELFF.

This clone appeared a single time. Here the CDR3 DNA reads TGTGCCAGCAGCTTAGTCCCCAGCACTGAAGCTTTCTTT. Protein sequence: CASSLVPSTEAFF. V is TRBV11-3 and J is TRBJ1-1; no firm D call. Germline V gives CDR1 SGHNT, CDR2 YENEEA. The ends were cut back, 1 base at V and 4 bases at J, with 7 bases in the middle. This CDR3 is 13 amino acids long.

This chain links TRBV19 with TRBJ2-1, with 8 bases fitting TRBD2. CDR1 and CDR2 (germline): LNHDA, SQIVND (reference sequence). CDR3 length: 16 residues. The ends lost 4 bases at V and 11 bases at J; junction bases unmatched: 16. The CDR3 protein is CASSRLPGLGGEKQFF. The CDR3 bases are TGTGCCAGTAGTAGGTTACCGGGACTAGGGGGGGAGAAGCAGTTCTTC.

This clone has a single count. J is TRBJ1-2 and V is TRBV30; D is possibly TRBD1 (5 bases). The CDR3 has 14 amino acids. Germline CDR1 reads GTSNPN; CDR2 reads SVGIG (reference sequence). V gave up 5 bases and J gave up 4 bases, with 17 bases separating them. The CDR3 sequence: CAWDLGGKGYGYTF. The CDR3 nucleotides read TGTGCCTGGGACCTGGGGGGAAAGGGCTATGGCTACACCTTC.

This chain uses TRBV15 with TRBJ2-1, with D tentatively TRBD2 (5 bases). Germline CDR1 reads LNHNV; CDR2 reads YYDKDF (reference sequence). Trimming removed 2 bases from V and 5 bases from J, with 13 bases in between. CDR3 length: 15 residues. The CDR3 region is CATSRTGKRDNEQFF. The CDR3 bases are TGTGCCACCAGCAGAACGGGAAAAAGAGACAATGAGCAGTTCTTC.

The CDR3 loop reads CASSHSSPSTDTQYF. CDR3 bases: TGCGCCAGCAGCCACAGTTCACCGAGCACAGATACGCAGTATTTT. This chain uses TRBV5-1 with TRBJ2-3; D not resolved. This CDR3 is 15 amino acids long. The germline CDR1 and CDR2 sequences are SGHRS and YFSETQ. Trimming took off 4 bases at V and 0 bases at J, with 12 bases between the two ends.

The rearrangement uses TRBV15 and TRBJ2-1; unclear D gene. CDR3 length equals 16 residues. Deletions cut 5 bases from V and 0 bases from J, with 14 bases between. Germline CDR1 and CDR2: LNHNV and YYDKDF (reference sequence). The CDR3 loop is CATSVAPPSSYNEQFF. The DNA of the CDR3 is TGTGCCACCAGCGTAGCACCTCCTAGCTCCTACAATGAGCAGTTCTTC.

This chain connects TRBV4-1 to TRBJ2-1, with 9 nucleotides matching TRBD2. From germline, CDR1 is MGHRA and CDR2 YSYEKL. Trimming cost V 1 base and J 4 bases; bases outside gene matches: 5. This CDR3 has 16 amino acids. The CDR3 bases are TGCGCCAGCAGCCAAGCGGCTAGCGGGACATACAATGAGCAGTTCTTC. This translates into CASSQAASGTYNEQFF.

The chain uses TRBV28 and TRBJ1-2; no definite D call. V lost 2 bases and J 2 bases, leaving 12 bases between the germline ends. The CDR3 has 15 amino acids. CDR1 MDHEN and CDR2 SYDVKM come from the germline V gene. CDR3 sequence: CASSLLGPWNYGYTF. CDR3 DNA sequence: TGTGCCAGCAGTTTACTAGGGCCTTGGAACTATGGCTACACCTTC.

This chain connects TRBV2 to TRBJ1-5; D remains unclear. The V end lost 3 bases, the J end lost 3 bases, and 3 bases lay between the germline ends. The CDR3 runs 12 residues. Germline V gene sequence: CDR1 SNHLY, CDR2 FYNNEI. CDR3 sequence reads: CASSDPNQPQHF. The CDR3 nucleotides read TGTGCCAGCAGTGACCCCAATCAGCCCCAGCATTTT.

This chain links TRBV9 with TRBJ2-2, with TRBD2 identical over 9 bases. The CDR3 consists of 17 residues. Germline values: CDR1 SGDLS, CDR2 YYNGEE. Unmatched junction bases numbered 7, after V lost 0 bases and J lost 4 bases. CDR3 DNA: TGTGCCAGCAGCGTAGAGATCGGCGGGAGGGCCACCGGGGAGCTGTTTTTT. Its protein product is CASSVEIGGRATGELFF.

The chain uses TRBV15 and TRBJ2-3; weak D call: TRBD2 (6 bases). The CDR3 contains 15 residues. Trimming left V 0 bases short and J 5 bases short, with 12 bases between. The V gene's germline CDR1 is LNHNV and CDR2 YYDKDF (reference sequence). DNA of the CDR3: TGTGCCACCAGCAGAGACACAGGACTACAAGATACGCAGTATTTT. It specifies CATSRDTGLQDTQYF.

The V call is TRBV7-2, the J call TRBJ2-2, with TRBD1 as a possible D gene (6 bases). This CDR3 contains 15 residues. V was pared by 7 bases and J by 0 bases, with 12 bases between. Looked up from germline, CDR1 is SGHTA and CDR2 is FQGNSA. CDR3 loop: CASTRDTPNTGELFF. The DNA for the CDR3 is TGTGCCAGCACCCGGGACACACCGAACACCGGGGAGCTGTTTTTT.

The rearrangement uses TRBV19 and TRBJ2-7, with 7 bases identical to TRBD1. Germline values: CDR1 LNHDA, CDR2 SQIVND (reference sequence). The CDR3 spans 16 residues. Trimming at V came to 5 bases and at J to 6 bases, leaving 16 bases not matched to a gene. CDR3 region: CASSSLRDSSRIEQYF. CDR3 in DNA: TGTGCCAGTAGTTCTCTCCGGGACAGCTCAAGGATCGAGCAGTACTTC.

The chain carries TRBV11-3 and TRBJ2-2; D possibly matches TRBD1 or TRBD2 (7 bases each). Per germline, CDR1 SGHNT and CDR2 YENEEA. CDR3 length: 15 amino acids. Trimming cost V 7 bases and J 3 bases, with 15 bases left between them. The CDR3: CASKNRGGDTGELFF. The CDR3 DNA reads TGTGCCAGCAAAAACAGGGGAGGGGACACCGGGGAGCTGTTTTTT.

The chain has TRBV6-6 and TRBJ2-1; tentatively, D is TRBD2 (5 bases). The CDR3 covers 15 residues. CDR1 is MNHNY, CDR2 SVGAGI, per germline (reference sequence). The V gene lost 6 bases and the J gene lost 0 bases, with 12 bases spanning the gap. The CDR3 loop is CASSRTYSSYNEQFF. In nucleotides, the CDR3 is TGTGCCAGCAGCCGGACTTATAGCTCCTACAATGAGCAGTTCTTC.

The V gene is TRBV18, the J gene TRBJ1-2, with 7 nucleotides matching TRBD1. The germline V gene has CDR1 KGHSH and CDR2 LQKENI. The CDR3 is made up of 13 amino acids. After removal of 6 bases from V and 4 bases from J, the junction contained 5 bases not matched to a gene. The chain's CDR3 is CASSSGTVYGYTF. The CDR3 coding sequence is TGTGCCAGCTCTTCCGGGACAGTCTATGGCTACACCTTC.